These 2 T cell receptor beta chains originate from one sample sequenced in a study of T cells in Graves' hyperthyroidism and ophthalmopathy. Amplification targeted TCR beta CDR3 regions from RNA transcripts. The study used the HTBI primer set for a first-round RT-PCR of the TCR CDR3. TCRdb analysed the multiplex PCR reads with MiXCR anew, one entry per CDR3 protein. The sample carries about 480,000 distinct CDR3 sequences, around 15% recorded once. Sample: blood. These receptors were obtained from a woman between 18 and 30 years old with Graves' hyperthyroidism.

The table lists this clonotype with a few counts. The chain links TRBV5-8 to TRBJ2-7, with unresolved D. V lost 0 bases and J 0 bases, leaving 10 bases between the germline ends. Germline assignment: CDR1 SGHTS and CDR2 YDEGEE. This CDR3 contains 15 residues. The CDR3 sequence: CASSLGSRSSYEQYF. CDR3 bases: TGTGCCAGCAGCTTGGGAAGCAGGAGCTCCTACGAGCAGTACTTC.

This clonotype was seen repeatedly, ten times or more. The J gene is TRBJ2-2, the V gene TRBV2; 12 positions match TRBD1. The V segment lost 6 bases and the J segment 5 bases; nucleotides outside the gene matches: 10. Germline CDR1 reads SNHLY; CDR2 reads FYNNEI. The CDR3 covers 17 residues. CDR3 sequence reads: CASRPRDRGRWTGELFF. The CDR3 region has the DNA TGTGCCAGCAGACCCCGGGACAGGGGGCGATGGACCGGGGAGCTGTTTTTT.